Shown below are 28 T cell receptor beta chains from a single sample sequenced in a study of cytomegalovirus exposure and HLA in healthy donors. 60 Vbeta and 13 Jbeta primers were used in PCR. TCRdb's table, derived via immunoSEQ multiplex PCR, lists solely in-frame clones and lacks some. The sample holds 45,000 to 65,000 clones, roughly 72% seen once. The sequencing sample was made of PBMCs. The receptors stem from a woman aged 45-65 years in good health and CMV-seropositive.

CDR3 DNA: TGTGCCAGCAGCGTAGGGAGCTCCTATAATTCACCCCTCCACTTT. This gives the protein CASSVGSSYNSPLHF. This rearrangement joins TRBV9 to TRBJ1-6; D is unclear. V lost 0 bases, J lost 0 bases, and 4 bases lay in between. Germline values: CDR1 SGDLS, CDR2 YYNGEE. The length of the CDR3 is 15 residues.

CDR3 protein: CASSVGGSPNEKLFF. DNA of the CDR3: TGTGCCAGCAGCGTAGGCGGGTCCCCCAATGAAAAACTGTTTTTT. J is TRBJ1-4 and V is TRBV9, with D unresolved. CDR1 is SGDLS and CDR2 is YYNGEE in the germline V gene. V lost 0 bases and J 5 bases, leaving 11 bases between the germline ends. The CDR3 consists of 15 residues.

The chain links TRBV7-8 to TRBJ2-7; maybe TRBD2 (5 bases). Trimming stripped 4 bases from V and 2 bases from J, with 12 bases between. Germline CDR1 reads SGHVS; CDR2 reads FQNEAQ. CDR3 length: 14 amino acids. CDR3 DNA: TGTGCCAGCAGCTCCGACTTAGCGCCCTACGAGCAGTACTTC. Protein sequence: CASSSDLAPYEQYF.

This rearrangement joins TRBV2 to TRBJ2-7, with 7 bases lining up with TRBD2. Germline V gives CDR1 SNHLY, CDR2 FYNNEI. V shed 9 bases, J shed 1 base, and the junction held 3 bases outside the gene matches. This CDR3 contains 12 residues. The CDR3 loop is CARSSGSYEQYF. CDR3 sequence (DNA): TGTGCCAGATCTAGCGGTTCCTACGAGCAGTACTTC.

In its sample, this clone was seen a few times. The chain has TRBV5-6 and TRBJ1-4; 7 nucleotides line up with TRBD1. Germline loops: CDR1 SGHDT, CDR2 YYEEEE. The CDR3 spans 18 residues. With 3 bases clipped from V and 4 bases from J, the junction kept 15 bases outside the gene matches. In nucleotides, the CDR3 is TGTGCCAGCAGCTCCTTCCTGATCAGGGGGAGAGGTAATGAAAAACTGTTTTTT. This encodes CASSSFLIRGRGNEKLFF.

The V call is TRBV7-2, the J call TRBJ2-1; tentative D call: TRBD2 (6 bases). Per germline, CDR1 SGHTA and CDR2 FQGNSA. Between the trimmed V and J ends, which lost 2 bases and 4 bases, there was a span of 12 bases. This CDR3 has 15 amino acids. DNA of the CDR3: TGTGCCAGCAGCTTAACCCCGGGAGCTTACAATGAGCAGTTCTTC. Amino acid sequence: CASSLTPGAYNEQFF. The full variable domain, its missing parts supplied by reference TRBV7-2 and TRBJ2-1, is GAGVSQSPSNKVTEKGKDVELRCDPISGHTALYWYRQSLGQGLEFLIYFQGNSAPDKSGLPSDRFSAERTGGSVSTLTIQRTQQEDSAVYLCASSLTPGAYNEQFFGPGTRLTVL.

V and J are TRBV14 and TRBJ1-2; TRBD1 might be the D (6 bases). There are 16 residues in the CDR3. Germline CDR1 SGHDN, CDR2 FVKESK. V was pared by 2 bases and J by 2 bases, with 15 bases between. In DNA, the CDR3 is TGTGCCAGCAGCCAATACGCCAGGGGTCTGAACTATGGCTACACCTTC. This translates into CASSQYARGLNYGYTF.

The gene calls are TRBV6-6 and TRBJ2-7; D call uncertain. Germline CDR1 MNHNY, CDR2 SVGAGI (reference sequence). The length of the CDR3 is 13 residues. Trimming removed 6 bases from V and 3 bases from J, with 12 bases in between. CDR3 bases: TGTGCCAGCAGACCTAGGATAGACTACGAGCAGTACTTC. Translating gives CASRPRIDYEQYF.

The chain links TRBV7-9 to TRBJ1-4; D remains unclear. The CDR3 loop spans 17 amino acids. V was clipped by 3 bases and J by 5 bases, with 19 bases between them. Germline values: CDR1 SEHNR, CDR2 FQNEAQ (reference sequence). The CDR3 DNA sequence: TGTGCCAGCAGCTTGGGCATTAGTCTCACGGCGAATGAAAAACTGTTTTTT. As protein: CASSLGISLTANEKLFF.

The chain is built from TRBV7-9 and TRBJ2-1, with no clear D. Between the trimmed V and J ends, which lost 1 base and 8 bases, there was a span of 12 bases. This CDR3 has 14 amino acids. Germline V gene sequence: CDR1 SEHNR, CDR2 FQNEAQ (reference sequence). CDR3 region: CASSLVTPRDEQFF. CDR3 DNA: TGTGCCAGCAGCTTAGTTACCCCTCGGGATGAGCAGTTCTTC.

A few counts support this clone. The rearrangement joins TRBV4-2 to TRBJ2-1, with 9 bases aligning to TRBD2. CDR1 and CDR2 (germline): LGHNA, YNFKEQ. V lost 1 base to trimming and J lost 4 bases; unmatched junction nucleotides: 8. The CDR3 is 17 amino acids. DNA of the CDR3: TGTGCCAGCAGCCAAGGCCCGTTTGCGGGGGGGTACAATGAGCAGTTCTTC. It encodes CASSQGPFAGGYNEQFF.

The rearrangement uses TRBV19 and TRBJ2-3; TRBD2 agrees at 7 bases. The CDR3 loop spans 13 amino acids. V lost 3 bases, J lost 4 bases, and 1 base stayed unmatched. CDR1 and CDR2 (germline): LNHDA, SQIVND (reference sequence). The CDR3 nucleotides are TGTGCCAGTAGTATTGGACTAGCAGATACGCAGTATTTT. It yields the protein CASSIGLADTQYF.

This clone turned up a few times. The V call is TRBV7-9, the J call TRBJ1-1; 11 bases match TRBD1. Looked up from germline, CDR1 is SEHNR and CDR2 is FQNEAQ (reference sequence). Trimming took 0 bases from V and 11 from J; bases not matched to a gene: 5. The CDR3 runs to 14 residues. CDR3: CASSLAKDRGRAFF. The CDR3 DNA reads TGTGCCAGCAGCTTAGCGAAGGACAGGGGGCGTGCTTTCTTT.

The genes are TRBV28 and TRBJ1-6, with D possibly TRBD1 on 5 matching bases. Germline assignment: CDR1 MDHEN and CDR2 SYDVKM. The CDR3 is made up of 14 amino acids. With 1 base removed from V and 10 bases from J, the gap between germline ends came to 11 bases. This chain's CDR3 is CASSLSSGWSPLHF. DNA of the CDR3: TGTGCCAGCAGTTTATCTTCAGGGTGGTCACCCCTCCACTTT.

This clone was seen more than once but under ten times. The CDR3 loop reads CASSEVGIQYF. CDR3 DNA: TGTGCCAGCAGTGAGGTGGGCATTCAGTACTTC. The chain is built from TRBV13 and TRBJ2-4; no reliable D call. This CDR3 is 11 amino acids long. Trimming cost V 6 bases and J 9 bases, with 9 bases left between them. Germline lookup yields CDR1 PRHDT and CDR2 FYEKMQ (reference sequence).

This chain connects TRBV7-9 to TRBJ1-4, with 8 bases aligning to TRBD1. V dropped 4 bases and J dropped 10; count of bases not matched to a gene: 14. Germline V gene sequence: CDR1 SEHNR, CDR2 FQNEAQ (reference sequence). The CDR3 is made up of 16 amino acids. CDR3 sequence (DNA): TGTGCCAGCAGCTCCCTCCGACAGGGGTTAGACGTAAAACTGTTTTTT. Its translation: CASSSLRQGLDVKLFF.

V gene TRBV4-2 combines with J gene TRBJ2-3; D possibly corresponds to TRBD1 (5 bases). Germline loops: CDR1 LGHNA, CDR2 YNFKEQ. The CDR3 covers 16 residues. V was trimmed by 0 bases and J by 2 bases, leaving 12 bases between them. CDR3 coding DNA: TGTGCCAGCAGCCAAGAGTTGGCAGGGTTCACAGATACGCAGTATTTT. It is translated as CASSQELAGFTDTQYF.

This chain joins TRBV5-1 and TRBJ2-7; 7 bases align to TRBD2. The V segment lost 0 bases and the J segment 5 bases; nucleotides outside the gene matches: 2. The germline V gene has CDR1 SGHRS and CDR2 YFSETQ. This CDR3 spans 13 amino acids. DNA for the CDR3: TGCGCCAGCAGCTTGGACGGGAGGAACGAGCAGTACTTC. Protein: CASSLDGRNEQYF.

The V gene is TRBV7-5, the J gene TRBJ1-5; the table assigns TRBD1, which was not confirmed against the DNA. TRBV7-5 is a pseudogene locus. This CDR3 spans 15 amino acids. The CDR3 coding sequence is TGTGTCAGAAGCTTACGGTGTGACACGGATCAGCCCCAGCATTTT. Protein sequence: CVRSLRCDTDQPQHF.

The CDR3 here is CASSLNSGATLRNEQFF. The CDR3 bases are TGTGCCAGCAGCTTGAATAGCGGGGCCACCCTTAGGAATGAGCAGTTCTTC. V usage is TRBV7-9 and J usage is TRBJ2-1, with TRBD2 identical over 8 bases. V shed 3 bases, J shed 7 bases, and the junction held 14 bases outside the gene matches. The CDR3 has 17 amino acids. Germline V gene lookup returns CDR1 SEHNR and CDR2 FQNEAQ (reference sequence).

This clone was seen a handful of times. The V call is TRBV19, the J call TRBJ2-7; D possibly corresponds to TRBD2 (7 bases). The CDR3 spans 14 residues. Germline CDR1 is LNHDA and CDR2 is SQIVND (reference sequence). V shed 6 bases and J shed 1 base, with 13 bases lying between them. The CDR3 nucleotides read TGTGCCAGTAGCCTACAGGGAGGGTCCTACGAGCAGTACTTC. It translates to CASSLQGGSYEQYF. The full variable domain, rest sourced from reference TRBV19 and TRBJ2-7, is DGGITQSPKYLFRKEGQNVTLSCEQNLNHDAMYWYRQDPGQGLRLIYYSQIVNDFQKGDIAEGYSVSREKKESFPLTVTSAQKNPTAFYLCASSLQGGSYEQYFGPGTRLTVT.

This clone has just a few counts. The gene calls are TRBV6-6 and TRBJ1-2; TRBD1 is a possible D gene (5 bases). CDR3 size: 15 residues. The V gene's germline CDR1 is MNHNY and CDR2 SVGAGI (reference sequence). The germline V and J ends were trimmed by 0 bases and 3 bases, with 11 bases remaining between them. CDR3 protein: CASSYSPGGDYGYTF. CDR3 DNA: TGTGCCAGCAGTTACTCCCCGGGGGGGGACTATGGCTACACCTTC.

The chain combines TRBV6-5 with TRBJ2-3; D may be TRBD2 (5 bases). This CDR3 has 15 amino acids. V lost 0 bases and J lost 6, with 13 bases in between. Germline CDR1 is MNHEY and CDR2 is SVGAGI. In DNA, the CDR3 is TGTGCCAGCAGTTACTCGAAACTAGTAACTGATACGCAGTATTTT. Protein product: CASSYSKLVTDTQYF.

The chain has TRBV7-6 and TRBJ1-2; 10 nucleotides line up with TRBD1. Per the germline V gene, CDR1 is SGHVS and CDR2 is FNYEAQ. The CDR3 runs 13 residues. V lost 5 bases to trimming and J lost 6 bases; unmatched junction nucleotides: 3. Here the CDR3 reads CASSQTGGNGYTF. CDR3 DNA: TGTGCCAGCAGCCAGACAGGGGGCAATGGCTACACCTTC.

V and J are TRBV30 and TRBJ1-2; 8 nucleotides line up with TRBD1. CDR3 length equals 12 residues. The J segment lost 2 bases and the V segment lost 5 bases, leaving 1 base of the junction unmatched. From germline, CDR1 is GTSNPN and CDR2 SVGIG (reference sequence). The CDR3 nucleotides read TGTGCCTGGCAGGGGGCGAACTATGGCTACACCTTC. It yields the protein CAWQGANYGYTF.

Remarks on this clone: This CDR3 is also generated by other DNA sequences in the sample. The rearrangement joins TRBV7-6 to TRBJ2-2; TRBD2 matches 8 bases. The V gene's germline CDR1 is SGHVS and CDR2 FNYEAQ. This CDR3 comprises 16 residues. The ends lost 5 bases at V and 1 base at J; junction bases unmatched: 6. Written as DNA, the CDR3 is TGTGCCAGCAGCCAGCCCGGGGGGGAGAACACCGGGGAGCTGTTTTTT. This gives the protein CASSQPGGENTGELFF.

This clone has just a few counts. The rearrangement links TRBV7-9 to TRBJ2-7, with D hard to call. The CDR3 length is 13 residues. Per the germline V gene, CDR1 is SEHNR and CDR2 is FQNEAQ (reference sequence). V was clipped by 5 bases and J by 3 bases, with 11 bases between them. The CDR3 loop is CASSHTSDYEQYF. CDR3 in DNA: TGTGCCAGCAGCCATACATCCGACTACGAGCAGTACTTC.

The chain joins TRBV7-3 to TRBJ2-1; 8 bases align to TRBD1. The germline V gene has CDR1 SGHTA and CDR2 FQGTGA. V trimming: 5 bases; J trimming: 6 bases; junction bases outside the gene matches: 12. This CDR3 is built from 16 residues. This CDR3 reads CASSPRGGTGGNEQFF. CDR3 sequence (DNA): TGTGCCAGCAGCCCGAGAGGCGGGACAGGCGGCAATGAGCAGTTCTTC.